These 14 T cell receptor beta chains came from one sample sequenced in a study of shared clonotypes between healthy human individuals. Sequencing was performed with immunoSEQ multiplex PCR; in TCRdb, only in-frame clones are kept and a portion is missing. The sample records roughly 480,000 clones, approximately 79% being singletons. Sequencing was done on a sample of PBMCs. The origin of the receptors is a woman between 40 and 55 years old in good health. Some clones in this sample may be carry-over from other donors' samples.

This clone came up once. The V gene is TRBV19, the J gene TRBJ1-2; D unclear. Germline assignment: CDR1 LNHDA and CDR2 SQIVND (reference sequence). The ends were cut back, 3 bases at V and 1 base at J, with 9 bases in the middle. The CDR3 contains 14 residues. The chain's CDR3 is CASSIIPINYGYTF. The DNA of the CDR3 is TGTGCCAGTAGTATCATACCGATTAACTATGGCTACACCTTC. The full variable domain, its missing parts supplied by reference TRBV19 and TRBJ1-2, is DGGITQSPKYLFRKEGQNVTLSCEQNLNHDAMYWYRQDPGQGLRLIYYSQIVNDFQKGDIAEGYSVSREKKESFPLTVTSAQKNPTAFYLCASSIIPINYGYTFGSGTRLTVV.

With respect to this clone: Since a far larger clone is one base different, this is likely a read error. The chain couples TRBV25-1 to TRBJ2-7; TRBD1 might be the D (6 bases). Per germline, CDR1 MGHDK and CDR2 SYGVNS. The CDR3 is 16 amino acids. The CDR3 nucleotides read TGTGCCGGCAGTGATTCATTCGACAGGAGCTCCTACGAGCAGTACTTC. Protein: CAGSDSFDRSSYEQYF.

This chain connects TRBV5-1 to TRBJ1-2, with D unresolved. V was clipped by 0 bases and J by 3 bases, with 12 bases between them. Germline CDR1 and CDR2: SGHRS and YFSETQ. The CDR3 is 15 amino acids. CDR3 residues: CASSLGSTLDYGYTF. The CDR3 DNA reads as TGCGCCAGCAGCTTGGGGTCAACTTTGGACTATGGCTACACCTTC.

CDR3 residues: CASRATSGRLRDTQYF. CDR3 coding DNA: TGTGCCAGCAGGGCGACTAGCGGGAGACTGAGGGATACGCAGTATTTT. The chain recombines TRBV11-2 with TRBJ2-3, with 12 bases fitting TRBD2. Germline V gives CDR1 SGHAT, CDR2 FQNNGV. V lost 6 bases and J lost 6; bases outside the gene matches: 10. The CDR3 is 16 amino acids.

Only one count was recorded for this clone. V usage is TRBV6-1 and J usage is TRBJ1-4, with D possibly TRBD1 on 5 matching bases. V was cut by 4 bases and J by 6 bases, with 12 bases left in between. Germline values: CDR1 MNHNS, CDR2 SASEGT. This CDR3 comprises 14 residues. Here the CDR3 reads CASSGGGFDEKLFF. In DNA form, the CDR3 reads TGTGCCAGCAGTGGGGGGGGGTTTGATGAAAAACTGTTTTTT.

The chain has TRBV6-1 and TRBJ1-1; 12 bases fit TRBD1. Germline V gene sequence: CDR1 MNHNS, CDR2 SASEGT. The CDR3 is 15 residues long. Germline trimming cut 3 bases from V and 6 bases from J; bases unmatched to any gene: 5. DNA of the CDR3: TGTGCCAGCAGTGATATGGGACAGGGGGCGTCTGAAGCTTTCTTT. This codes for CASSDMGQGASEAFF.

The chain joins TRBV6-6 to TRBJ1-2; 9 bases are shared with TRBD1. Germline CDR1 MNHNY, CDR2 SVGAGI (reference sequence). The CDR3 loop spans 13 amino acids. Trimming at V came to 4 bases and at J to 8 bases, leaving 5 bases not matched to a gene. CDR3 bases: TGTGCCAGCAGTTCGACAGGGGGTCGAGGCTACACCTTC. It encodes CASSSTGGRGYTF.

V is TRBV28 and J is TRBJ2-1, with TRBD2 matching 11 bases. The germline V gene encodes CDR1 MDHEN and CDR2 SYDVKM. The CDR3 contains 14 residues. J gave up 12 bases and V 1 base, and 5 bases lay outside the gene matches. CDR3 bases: TGTGCCAGCAGTTTATTCGGGACTAGCGGTTCGCAGTTCTTC. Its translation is CASSLFGTSGSQFF.

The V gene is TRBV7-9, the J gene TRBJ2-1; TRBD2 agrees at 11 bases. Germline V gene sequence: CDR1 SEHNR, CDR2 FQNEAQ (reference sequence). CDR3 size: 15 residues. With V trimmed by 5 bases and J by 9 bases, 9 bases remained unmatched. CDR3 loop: CASSRGLAAAIEQFF. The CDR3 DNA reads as TGTGCCAGCAGCCGGGGACTAGCGGCTGCAATTGAGCAGTTCTTC.

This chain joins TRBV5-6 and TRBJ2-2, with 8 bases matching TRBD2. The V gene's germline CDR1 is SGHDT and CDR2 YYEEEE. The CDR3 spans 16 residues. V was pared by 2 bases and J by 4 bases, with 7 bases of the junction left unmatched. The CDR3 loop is CASSLGFSGGTGELFF. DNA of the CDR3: TGTGCCAGCAGCTTAGGTTTCAGCGGGGGCACCGGGGAGCTGTTTTTT.

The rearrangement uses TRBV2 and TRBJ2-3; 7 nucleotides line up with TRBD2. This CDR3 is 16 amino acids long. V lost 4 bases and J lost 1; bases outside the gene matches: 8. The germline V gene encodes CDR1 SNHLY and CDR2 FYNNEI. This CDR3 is CASSGDPSGGTDTQYF. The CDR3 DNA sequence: TGTGCCAGCAGTGGGGACCCTAGCGGCGGCACAGATACGCAGTATTTT.

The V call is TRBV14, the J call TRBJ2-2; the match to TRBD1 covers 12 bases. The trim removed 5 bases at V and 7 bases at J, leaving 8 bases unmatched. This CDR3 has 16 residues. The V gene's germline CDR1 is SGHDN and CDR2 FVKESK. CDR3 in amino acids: CASSEPRDRGLGELFF. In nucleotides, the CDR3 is TGTGCCAGCAGCGAGCCCCGGGACAGGGGGCTCGGGGAGCTGTTTTTT.

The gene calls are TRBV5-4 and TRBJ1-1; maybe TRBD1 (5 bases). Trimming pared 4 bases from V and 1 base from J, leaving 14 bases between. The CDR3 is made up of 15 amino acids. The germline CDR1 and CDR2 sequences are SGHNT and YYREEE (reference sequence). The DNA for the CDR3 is TGTGCCAGCAGCAACCCGGGACGGGGGAACACTGAAGCTTTCTTT. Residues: CASSNPGRGNTEAFF.

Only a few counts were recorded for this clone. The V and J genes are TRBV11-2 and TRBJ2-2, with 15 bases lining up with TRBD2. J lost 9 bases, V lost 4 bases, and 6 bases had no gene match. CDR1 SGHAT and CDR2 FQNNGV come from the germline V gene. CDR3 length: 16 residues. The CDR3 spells CASSSTGLAGGRELFF. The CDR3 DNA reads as TGTGCCAGCAGCTCCACCGGACTAGCGGGAGGGAGGGAGCTGTTTTTT.